These T cell receptor beta chains were read from a single sample in a study of T cell repertoires in cytomegalovirus infection. TCRdb itself ran the reads through MiXCR, one entry per CDR3 protein. This table has 95,000 to 150,000 distinct CDR3 sequences, 32% appearing once. Their cognate antigens are unknown. The sample in question was CD8+ T cells from cultured PBMCs, obtained from culture after CMV antigen stimulation. These receptors were collected from a human donor in good health (CMV status not recorded). Some clones in this sample may be carry-over from other donors' samples. The CDR3 runs from the conserved cysteine through the conserved F or W. D genes are given only for firm matches. Clone size is shown for a subset of rows, as once, few, many or a class of expanded clone.

V gene: TRBV6-5; J gene: TRBJ2-7; D gene: -; clone size: -; CDR3 protein: CASSWGKVYEQYF; CDR3 DNA: TGTGCCAGCAGCTGGGGGAAGGTTTACGAGCAGTACTTC
V gene: TRBV2; J gene: TRBJ2-3; D gene: TRBD1; clone size: -; CDR3 protein: CASGQVPSDTQYF; CDR3 DNA: TGTGCCAGCGGACAGGTCCCTTCAGATACGCAGTATTTT
V gene: TRBV10-3; J gene: TRBJ2-3; D gene: -; clone size: -; CDR3 protein: CAISDTDTQYF; CDR3 DNA: TGTGCCATCAGTGACACAGATACGCAGTATTTT
V gene: TRBV4-3; J gene: TRBJ2-1; D gene: -; clone size: few; CDR3 protein: CASSPTKQGPYNEQFF; CDR3 DNA: TGCGCCAGCAGCCCGACGAAGCAGGGACCCTACAATGAGCAGTTCTTC
V gene: TRBV7-9; J gene: TRBJ2-7; D gene: -; clone size: -; CDR3 protein: CASSSSGGLYEQYF; CDR3 DNA: TGTGCCAGCAGCTCCTCAGGGGGACTCTACGAGCAGTACTTC
V gene: TRBV10-3; J gene: TRBJ2-1; D gene: -; clone size: -; CDR3 protein: CAISQLGRKSSYNEQFF; CDR3 DNA: TGTGCCATCAGTCAGCTGGGGCGGAAGAGCTCCTACAATGAGCAGTTCTTC
V gene: TRBV7-2; J gene: TRBJ2-1; D gene: TRBD2; clone size: -; CDR3 protein: CASSMTSGGPVFMGNEQFF; CDR3 DNA: TGTGCCAGCAGCATGACTAGCGGGGGCCCTGTTTTTATGGGTAATGAGCAGTTCTTC
V gene: TRBV6-2/TRBV6-3; J gene: TRBJ1-5; D gene: -; clone size: few; CDR3 protein: CASRQGQTQPQHF; CDR3 DNA: TGTGCCAGCAGACAGGGTCAGACTCAGCCCCAGCATTTT
V gene: TRBV7-6; J gene: TRBJ1-5; D gene: -; clone size: few; CDR3 protein: CASSLEGGAGVSNQPQHF; CDR3 DNA: TGTGCCAGCAGCTTAGAGGGGGGGGCAGGGGTTAGCAATCAGCCCCAGCATTTT
V gene: TRBV7-2; J gene: TRBJ1-4; D gene: -; clone size: -; CDR3 protein: CASSPDFGRGVYEKLFF; CDR3 DNA: TGTGCCAGCAGCCCCGACTTTGGGCGGGGGGTGTATGAAAAACTGTTTTTT
V gene: TRBV6-6; J gene: TRBJ1-5; D gene: -; clone size: -; CDR3 protein: CASSYPFEGQPQHF; CDR3 DNA: TGTGCCAGCAGTTACCCATTCGAGGGCCAGCCCCAGCATTTT
V gene: TRBV20-1; J gene: TRBJ1-2; D gene: TRBD1; clone size: -; CDR3 protein: CSASNTGTGWPNYGYTF; CDR3 DNA: TGCAGTGCTAGTAACACCGGGACAGGGTGGCCTAACTATGGCTACACCTTC
V gene: TRBV12-3/TRBV12-4; J gene: TRBJ1-4; D gene: -; clone size: few; CDR3 protein: CASSIGERAGTNEKLFF; CDR3 DNA: TGTGCCAGCAGCATTGGGGAACGGGCTGGAACTAATGAAAAACTGTTTTTT
V gene: TRBV6-2/TRBV6-3; J gene: TRBJ1-1; D gene: TRBD1; clone size: -; CDR3 protein: CASSLDRGLTEAFF; CDR3 DNA: TGTGCCAGCAGTTTGGACAGGGGGCTGACTGAAGCTTTCTTT
V gene: TRBV4-1; J gene: TRBJ1-5; D gene: -; clone size: -; CDR3 protein: CASSQDPWENSNQPQHF; CDR3 DNA: TGCGCCAGCAGCCAAGATCCATGGGAAAATAGCAATCAGCCCCAGCATTTT
V gene: TRBV14; J gene: TRBJ2-2; D gene: -; clone size: -; CDR3 protein: CASSQDPLPPLTGELFF; CDR3 DNA: TGTGCCAGCAGCCAAGATCCGTTACCGCCCCTCACCGGGGAGCTGTTTTTT
V gene: TRBV11-2; J gene: TRBJ2-7; D gene: -; clone size: -; CDR3 protein: CASSPTSDSSYEQYF; CDR3 DNA: TGTGCCAGCAGCCCGACGTCGGACAGTTCCTACGAGCAGTACTTC
V gene: TRBV11-1; J gene: TRBJ2-5; D gene: TRBD1; clone size: -; CDR3 protein: CASSWDRDGVDQETQYF; CDR3 DNA: TGTGCCAGCAGCTGGGACAGGGATGGAGTAGACCAAGAGACCCAGTACTTC
V gene: TRBV7-6; J gene: TRBJ1-3; D gene: TRBD1; clone size: many; CDR3 protein: CASSLAGTGSPSSGNTIYF; CDR3 DNA: TGTGCCAGCAGCTTAGCCGGGACAGGGTCGCCGAGCTCTGGAAACACCATATATTTT
V gene: TRBV4-1; J gene: TRBJ2-5; D gene: -; clone size: few; CDR3 protein: CASSQGVLGETQYF; CDR3 DNA: TGCGCCAGCAGCCAAGGGGTCCTGGGAGAGACCCAGTACTTC
V gene: TRBV4-1; J gene: TRBJ1-5; D gene: TRBD1; clone size: few; CDR3 protein: CASSDRVRANQPQHF; CDR3 DNA: TGCGCCAGCAGTGACAGGGTCCGGGCCAATCAGCCCCAGCATTTT
V gene: TRBV5-1; J gene: TRBJ1-1; D gene: -; clone size: -; CDR3 protein: CASSRGQNMNTEAFF; CDR3 DNA: TGCGCCAGCAGCCGGGGACAAAACATGAACACTGAAGCTTTCTTT
V gene: TRBV7-9; J gene: TRBJ2-4; D gene: -; clone size: few; CDR3 protein: CASSLATPDRWYNIQYF; CDR3 DNA: TGTGCCAGCAGCTTAGCTACTCCTGACAGGTGGTATAACATTCAGTACTTC
V gene: TRBV7-6; J gene: TRBJ2-1; D gene: -; clone size: few; CDR3 protein: CASSPTSARGASVDEQFF; CDR3 DNA: TGTGCCAGCAGCCCGACCTCGGCCCGGGGCGCGTCGGTGGATGAGCAGTTCTTC
V gene: TRBV12-3/TRBV12-4; J gene: TRBJ2-7; D gene: -; clone size: -; CDR3 protein: CASGGGDEQYF; CDR3 DNA: TGTGCCAGCGGGGGAGGAGACGAGCAGTACTTC
V gene: TRBV20-1; J gene: TRBJ2-1; D gene: -; clone size: -; CDR3 protein: CSARDPTRHLYNEQFF; CDR3 DNA: TGCAGTGCTAGAGATCCAACACGACACCTGTACAATGAGCAGTTCTTC
V gene: TRBV7-6; J gene: TRBJ2-3; D gene: -; clone size: -; CDR3 protein: CASSPTAGYTDTQYF; CDR3 DNA: TGTGCCAGCAGCCCAACGGCGGGGTACACAGATACGCAGTATTTT
V gene: TRBV20-1; J gene: TRBJ1-2; D gene: -; clone size: few; CDR3 protein: CTLDSPRHYGYTF; CDR3 DNA: TGCACCTTGGACTCACCCCGGCACTATGGCTACACCTTC
V gene: TRBV6-6; J gene: TRBJ2-6; D gene: -; clone size: -; CDR3 protein: CASSYHGSSGANVLTF; CDR3 DNA: TGTGCCAGCAGTTACCACGGTTCCTCTGGGGCCAACGTCCTGACTTTC
V gene: TRBV5-6; J gene: TRBJ2-5; D gene: TRBD1; clone size: few; CDR3 protein: CASSSGGAEKTQYF; CDR3 DNA: TGTGCCAGCAGTTCAGGGGGCGCTGAGAAGACCCAGTACTTC
V gene: TRBV12-3/TRBV12-4; J gene: TRBJ2-1; D gene: -; clone size: few; CDR3 protein: CASSLSEQFF; CDR3 DNA: TGTGCCAGCAGTTTGAGTGAGCAGTTCTTC
V gene: TRBV6-5; J gene: TRBJ1-4; D gene: -; clone size: -; CDR3 protein: CASSYGGGREKLFF; CDR3 DNA: TGTGCCAGCAGTTACGGAGGGGGACGCGAAAAACTGTTTTTT
V gene: TRBV5-4; J gene: TRBJ2-7; D gene: -; clone size: -; CDR3 protein: CASSFGPNSLIGADEQYF; CDR3 DNA: TGTGCCAGCAGCTTCGGGCCAAACAGCTTGATCGGGGCAGACGAGCAGTACTTC
V gene: TRBV6-1; J gene: TRBJ2-5; D gene: -; clone size: few; CDR3 protein: CASSEIWKQETQYF; CDR3 DNA: TGTGCCAGCAGTGAAATTTGGAAACAAGAGACCCAGTACTTC
V gene: TRBV20-1; J gene: TRBJ2-1; D gene: TRBD1; clone size: -; CDR3 protein: CSAPGGTGAGRSYNEQFF; CDR3 DNA: TGCAGTGCCCCGGGGGGGACAGGGGCTGGGCGCTCCTACAATGAGCAGTTCTTC
V gene: TRBV5-1; J gene: TRBJ2-3; D gene: TRBD2; clone size: -; CDR3 protein: CASSTRLAGEDTQYF; CDR3 DNA: TGCGCCAGCAGCACCCGACTAGCGGGGGAAGATACGCAGTATTTT
V gene: TRBV7-6; J gene: TRBJ2-6; D gene: -; clone size: -; CDR3 protein: CASNLGPTSGANVLTF; CDR3 DNA: TGTGCCAGCAATTTGGGACCGACATCTGGGGCCAACGTCCTGACTTTC
V gene: TRBV4-1; J gene: TRBJ1-1; D gene: -; clone size: few; CDR3 protein: CASSTRGSQGTEAFF; CDR3 DNA: TGCGCCAGCAGCACACGGGGGAGTCAGGGCACTGAAGCTTTCTTT
V gene: TRBV4-1; J gene: TRBJ2-1; D gene: -; clone size: -; CDR3 protein: CASSQDRGTLNEQFF; CDR3 DNA: TGCGCCAGCAGCCAAGACCGGGGAACCCTCAATGAGCAGTTCTTC
V gene: TRBV4-1; J gene: TRBJ2-1; D gene: -; clone size: few; CDR3 protein: CASSQAEAPYNEQFF; CDR3 DNA: TGCGCCAGCAGCCAAGCAGAGGCACCATACAATGAGCAGTTCTTC
V gene: TRBV15; J gene: TRBJ1-3; D gene: -; clone size: few; CDR3 protein: CATSRDLADSARGNTIYF; CDR3 DNA: TGTGCCACCAGCAGAGACTTAGCAGACAGCGCGCGTGGAAACACCATATATTTT
V gene: TRBV10-3; J gene: TRBJ1-1; D gene: -; clone size: few; CDR3 protein: CAIGVKGITEAFF; CDR3 DNA: TGTGCCATCGGGGTCAAGGGGATTACTGAAGCTTTCTTT
V gene: TRBV7-2; J gene: TRBJ1-2; D gene: -; clone size: -; CDR3 protein: CASSLRSREGLGGYTF; CDR3 DNA: TGTGCCAGCAGCTTGCGGTCCAGGGAGGGACTGGGTGGCTACACCTTC
V gene: TRBV5-1; J gene: TRBJ2-1; D gene: -; clone size: many; CDR3 protein: CASSFSGGEQFF; CDR3 DNA: TGCGCCAGCAGTTTCTCTGGGGGTGAGCAGTTCTTC
V gene: TRBV5-3; J gene: TRBJ2-2; D gene: TRBD1; clone size: -; CDR3 protein: CASSSRTGEAGELFF; CDR3 DNA: TGTGCCAGCAGCTCCCGGACAGGGGAAGCCGGGGAGCTGTTTTTT
V gene: TRBV7-2; J gene: TRBJ1-1; D gene: TRBD1; clone size: -; CDR3 protein: CASSVARTGNEAFF; CDR3 DNA: TGTGCCAGCAGCGTAGCCAGGACAGGGAATGAAGCTTTCTTT
V gene: TRBV5-4; J gene: TRBJ2-5; D gene: -; clone size: -; CDR3 protein: CASSLEGFGETQYF; CDR3 DNA: TGTGCCAGCAGCCTTGAGGGTTTCGGAGAGACCCAGTACTTC
V gene: TRBV6-5; J gene: TRBJ2-2; D gene: -; clone size: -; CDR3 protein: CASSWGGRSYTGELFF; CDR3 DNA: TGTGCCAGCAGCTGGGGCGGTCGTAGCTACACCGGGGAGCTGTTTTTT
V gene: TRBV6-5; J gene: TRBJ2-1; D gene: -; clone size: -; CDR3 protein: CASSYSSAGGGGEQFF; CDR3 DNA: TGTGCCAGCAGTTACTCATCGGCAGGAGGAGGGGGTGAGCAGTTCTTC
V gene: TRBV6-1; J gene: TRBJ2-7; D gene: -; clone size: -; CDR3 protein: CASSEELQGQKTYEQYF; CDR3 DNA: TGTGCCAGCAGTGAAGAGCTCCAAGGGCAGAAGACCTACGAGCAGTACTTC
V gene: TRBV5-3; J gene: TRBJ2-3; D gene: TRBD2; clone size: -; CDR3 protein: CASSTTSATDTQYF; CDR3 DNA: TGTGCCAGCAGTACGACTAGCGCCACAGATACGCAGTATTTT
V gene: TRBV20-1; J gene: TRBJ2-5; D gene: -; clone size: -; CDR3 protein: CSARVGQALPGETQYF; CDR3 DNA: TGCAGTGCTAGAGTTGGACAAGCCCTGCCTGGGGAGACCCAGTACTTC
V gene: TRBV6-1; J gene: TRBJ2-7; D gene: TRBD1; clone size: -; CDR3 protein: CASSGDRGPPYEQYF; CDR3 DNA: TGTGCCAGCAGTGGGGACAGGGGGCCCCCCTACGAGCAGTACTTC
V gene: TRBV20-1; J gene: TRBJ1-1; D gene: -; clone size: -; CDR3 protein: CSASDGRGGSTEAFF; CDR3 DNA: TGCAGTGCTAGCGACGGTAGAGGGGGGAGCACTGAAGCTTTCTTT
V gene: TRBV7-8; J gene: TRBJ2-3; D gene: TRBD2; clone size: many; CDR3 protein: CASAGLAGERAWTDTQYF; CDR3 DNA: TGTGCCAGCGCGGGACTAGCGGGGGAGCGTGCCTGGACAGATACGCAGTATTTT